This entry lists 6 T cell receptor beta chains sequenced from one sample in a study of cytotoxic CD8 clonotypes in ibrutinib-treated CLL. Only in-frame clones appear in the TCRdb table, and some are missing; sequencing was by immunoSEQ multiplex PCR. The profile shows over 100,000 clones, 58% of them singletons. Specimen: PBMCs, collected after 24 months of ibrutinib treatment. Every receptor here comes from a human donor with chronic lymphocytic leukemia.

This clone appeared a few times. This chain links TRBV12-5 with TRBJ2-2; weak D call: TRBD1 (6 bases). V lost 8 bases and J 4 bases, leaving 17 bases between the germline ends. CDR1 is LGHNT, CDR2 FRNRAP, per germline. The CDR3 contains 15 residues. CDR3 region: CASTKGGDGTGELFF. The CDR3, as DNA: TGTGCTAGTACGAAAGGGGGAGATGGCACCGGGGAGCTGTTTTTT.

There are a few counts of this clone. V gene TRBV6-5 combines with J gene TRBJ2-7; no firm D call. From germline, CDR1 is MNHEY and CDR2 SVGAGI. CDR3 length equals 16 residues. The ends were cut back, 0 bases at V and 1 base at J, with 13 bases in the middle. CDR3 loop: CASSYSFHSLSYEQYF. The CDR3 DNA sequence: TGTGCCAGCAGTTACTCGTTCCACAGCCTATCCTACGAGCAGTACTTC.

This rearrangement joins TRBV6-5 to TRBJ2-1; 7 nucleotides agree with TRBD2. CDR1 and CDR2 (germline): MNHEY, SVGAGI. Unmatched junction bases numbered 9, after V lost 8 bases and J lost 2 bases. The CDR3 contains 15 residues. CDR3 region: CASGWASGAYNEQFF. The CDR3 coding sequence is TGTGCCAGCGGGTGGGCTAGCGGCGCCTACAATGAGCAGTTCTTC.

For the CDR3, the DNA is TGTGCCAGCAGCTTGGCGGAGCGGGTGAACACCGGGGAGCTGTTTTTT. Its protein is CASSLAERVNTGELFF. The rearrangement uses TRBV5-5 and TRBJ2-2, with a weak D call TRBD2 (6 bases). CDR1 SGHKS and CDR2 YYEKEE come from the germline V gene (reference sequence). This CDR3 comprises 16 residues. The ends were cut back, 0 bases at V and 1 base at J, with 10 bases in the middle.

The J gene is TRBJ1-5, the V gene TRBV5-6; D unresolved. Trimming took 2 bases from V and 1 from J, leaving 7 bases between them. The CDR3 sequence is 14 residues long. Germline V CDR1 and CDR2: SGHDT, YYEEEE. CDR3 nucleotides: TGTGCCAGCAGCTTTTTCGGGAGCAATCAGCCCCAGCATTTT. This codes for CASSFFGSNQPQHF. The full variable domain, with the rest looked up from reference TRBV5-6 and TRBJ1-5, is DAGVTQSPTHLIKTRGQQVTLRCSPKSGHDTVSWYQQALGQGPQFIFQYYEEEERQRGNFPDRFSGHQFPNYSSELNVNALLLGDSALYLCASSFFGSNQPQHFGDGTRLSIL.

The chain joins TRBV4-2 to TRBJ2-5; 9 bases map to TRBD2. The CDR3 is 16 residues long. The trim removed 1 base at V and 5 bases at J, leaving 8 bases unmatched. Germline CDR1 LGHNA, CDR2 YNFKEQ. CDR3 sequence: CASSQGVSGGRETQYF. For the CDR3, the DNA is TGTGCCAGCAGCCAAGGTGTCAGCGGGGGGAGGGAGACCCAGTACTTC.